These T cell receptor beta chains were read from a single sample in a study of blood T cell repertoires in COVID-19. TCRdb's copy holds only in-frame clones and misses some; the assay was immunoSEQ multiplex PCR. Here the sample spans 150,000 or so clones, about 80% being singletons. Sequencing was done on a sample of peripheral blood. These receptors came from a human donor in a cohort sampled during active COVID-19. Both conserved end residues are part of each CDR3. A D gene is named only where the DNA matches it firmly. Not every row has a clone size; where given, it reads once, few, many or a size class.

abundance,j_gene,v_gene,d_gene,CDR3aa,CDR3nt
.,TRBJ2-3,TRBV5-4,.,CASSLGGPGTDTQYF,TGTGCCAGCAGCTTGGGAGGGCCGGGCACAGATACGCAGTATTTT
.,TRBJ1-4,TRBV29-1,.,CSVVQGGSEKLFF,TGCAGCGTAGTACAGGGTGGTAGTGAAAAACTGTTTTTT
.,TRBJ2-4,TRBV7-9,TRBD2,CASSPGLAIAKNIQYF,TGTGCCAGCAGCCCGGGACTAGCGATAGCCAAAAACATTCAGTACTTC
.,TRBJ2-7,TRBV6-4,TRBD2,CASSREAGVGEQYF,TGTGCCAGCAGTAGGGAAGCGGGAGTAGGAGAGCAGTACTTC
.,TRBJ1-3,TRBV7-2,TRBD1,CASSLDRSSGNTIYF,TGTGCCAGCAGCTTGGACAGGAGCTCTGGAAACACCATATATTTT
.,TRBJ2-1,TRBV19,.,CASSNLDRRRFF,TGTGCCAGTAGTAACTTAGACCGGAGGCGGTTCTTC
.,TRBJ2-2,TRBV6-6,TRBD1,CASRLTGGSGELFF,TGTGCCAGCAGGCTGACAGGGGGGTCCGGGGAGCTGTTTTTT
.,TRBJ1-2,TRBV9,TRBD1,CASSVPGTVNGYTF,TGTGCCAGCAGCGTTCCCGGGACAGTGAATGGCTACACCTTC
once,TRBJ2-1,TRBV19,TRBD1,CASSFRDRANNEQFF,TGTGCCAGTAGTTTCCGGGACAGGGCGAACAATGAGCAGTTCTTC
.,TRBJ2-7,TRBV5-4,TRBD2,CASSSSGGEEDEQYF,TGTGCCAGCAGCTCCTCGGGAGGTGAGGAAGACGAGCAGTACTTC
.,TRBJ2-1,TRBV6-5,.,CASSYGGSNEQFF,TGTGCCAGCAGTTACGGCGGAAGTAATGAGCAGTTCTTC
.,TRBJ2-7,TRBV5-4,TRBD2,CASSLVGTSGEQYF,TGTGCCAGCAGCTTGGTAGGGACTAGCGGCGAGCAGTACTTC
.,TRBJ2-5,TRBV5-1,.,CASSQQGPERETQYF,TGCGCCAGCTCCCAACAGGGCCCGGAACGGGAGACCCAGTACTTC
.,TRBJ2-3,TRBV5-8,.,CASSLGSRSTDTQYF,TGTGCCAGCAGCTTGGGTAGCAGAAGCACAGATACGCAGTATTTT
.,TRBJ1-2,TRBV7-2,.,CASSRNSGGTDYGYTF,TGTGCCAGCAGTCGCAACTCGGGGGGCACTGACTATGGCTACACCTTC
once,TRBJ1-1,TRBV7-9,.,CASSFGPGGGRGSNTEAFF,TGTGCCAGCAGCTTTGGCCCCGGGGGAGGGCGTGGATCGAACACTGAAGCTTTCTTT
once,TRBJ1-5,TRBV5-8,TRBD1,CASSYRGSGQPQHF,TGTGCCAGCAGCTACAGGGGGTCTGGGCAGCCCCAGCATTTT
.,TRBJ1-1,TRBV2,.,CASSDAGNTEAFF,TGTGCCAGCAGTGATGCGGGGAACACTGAAGCTTTCTTT
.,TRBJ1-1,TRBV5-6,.,CASNVRLAGTEAFF,TGTGCCAGCAACGTGCGCCTTGCGGGCACTGAAGCTTTCTTT
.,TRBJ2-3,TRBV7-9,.,CASSYDYSTDTQYF,TGTGCCAGCAGCTATGACTACTCCACAGATACGCAGTATTTT
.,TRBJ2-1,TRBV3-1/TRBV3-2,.,CASSPSVGSWYNEQFF,TGTGCCAGCAGCCCCTCGGTCGGGAGTTGGTACAATGAGCAGTTCTTC
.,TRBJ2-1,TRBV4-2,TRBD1,CASSQDWDSSYNEQFF,TGTGCCAGCAGCCAAGATTGGGACAGTTCTTACAATGAGCAGTTCTTC
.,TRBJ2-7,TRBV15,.,CATSRGVIPYEQYF,TGTGCCACCAGCAGAGGAGTAATTCCCTACGAGCAGTACTTC
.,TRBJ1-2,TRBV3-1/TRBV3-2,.,CASSQVGGYGYTF,TGTGCCAGCAGCCAAGTGGGCGGGTATGGCTACACCTTC
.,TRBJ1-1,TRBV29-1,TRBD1,CSVHRGNTEAFF,TGCAGCGTTCACAGGGGGAACACTGAAGCTTTCTTT
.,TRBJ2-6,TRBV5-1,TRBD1,CASSLVSRTGNSGANVLTF,TGCGCCAGCAGCTTGGTCTCCCGGACAGGGAACTCTGGGGCCAACGTCCTGACTTTC